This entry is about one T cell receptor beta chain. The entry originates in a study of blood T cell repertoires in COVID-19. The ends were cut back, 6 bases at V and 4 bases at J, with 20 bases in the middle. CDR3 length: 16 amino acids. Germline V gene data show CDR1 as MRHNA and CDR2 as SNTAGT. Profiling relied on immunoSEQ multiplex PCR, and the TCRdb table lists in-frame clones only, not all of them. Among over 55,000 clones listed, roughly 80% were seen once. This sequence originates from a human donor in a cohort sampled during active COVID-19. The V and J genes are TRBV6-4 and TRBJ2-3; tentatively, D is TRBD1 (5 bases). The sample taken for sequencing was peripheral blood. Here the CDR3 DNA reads TGTGCCAGCAGGAGAAACAGACAGCGAATCGCAGATACGCAGTATTTT. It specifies CASRRNRQRIADTQYF.